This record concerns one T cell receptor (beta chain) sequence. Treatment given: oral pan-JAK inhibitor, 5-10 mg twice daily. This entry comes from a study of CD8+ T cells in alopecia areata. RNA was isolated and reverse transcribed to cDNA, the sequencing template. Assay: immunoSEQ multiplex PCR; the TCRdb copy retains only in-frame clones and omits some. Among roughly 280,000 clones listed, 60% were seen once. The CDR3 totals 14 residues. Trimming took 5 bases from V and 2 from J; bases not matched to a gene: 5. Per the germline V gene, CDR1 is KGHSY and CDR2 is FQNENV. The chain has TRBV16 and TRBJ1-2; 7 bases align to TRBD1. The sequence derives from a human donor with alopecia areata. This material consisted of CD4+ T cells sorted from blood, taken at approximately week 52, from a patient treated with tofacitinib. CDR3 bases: TGTGCCAGCAGCTCGGGACAGACGAACTATGGCTACACCTTC. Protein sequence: CASSSGQTNYGYTF.